This TCR beta chain was obtained from a study of T cell clones after liver transplantation. Study as a whole: Three of eight recipients were HCV-positive; others had non-autoimmune, non-viral indications.

Some clones are missing from TCRdb's copy, which holds only in-frame ones; the method was immunoSEQ multiplex PCR. Among 20,000 to 30,000 clones listed, more than 60% were seen once. Study outcomes and limitations: Post-transplant, graft-donor-reactive CD4 TCRbeta sequences in blood dropped significantly in most of the 8 subjects. Graft donor-reactive T cells may have migrated into the graft rather than being deleted.

On this clone: Antigen unknown.

The receptor's source is a human donor who received a liver transplant. The specimen was CD4+ T cells from blood, collected before liver transplant.

The DNA for the CDR3 is TGTGCCAGCAGAACCGGGGACCTTCAAGAGACCCAGTACTTC. The encoded protein is CASRTGDLQETQYF. This chain connects TRBV28 to TRBJ2-5, with D possibly called TRBD1 or TRBD2 (5 bases each). The CDR3 totals 14 residues. Trimming left V 6 bases short and J 2 bases short, with 13 bases between. CDR1 and CDR2 from the germline V gene are MDHEN and SYDVKM.